A selection of T cell receptor beta chains follows, all from one sample in a study of human T cells and chemical hapten exposure. Each CDR3 protein gets one entry after TCRdb re-called the RACE reads with MiXCR. The sample has just over 70,000 distinct CDR3 sequences, 11% seen once; the top ten hold roughly 1.5%. Here the sequenced sample was whole blood, taken in connection with sensitization to the hapten diphenylcyclopropenone (DPC). Source of these receptors: a woman aged 50 to 60 with alopecia areata. Some clones in this sample may be carry-over from other donors' samples. Both conserved end residues are part of each CDR3. The order of the fields is CDR3 DNA, CDR3 protein, J gene, clone size, V gene, D gene. D genes are given only for firm matches. The size of a clone is reported for some rows only, either as once, few or many, or as a class for expanded clones.

DNA: TGTGCCAGCAGCCAAGATGGGGGGAATCAGCCCCAGCATTTT; CDR3: CASSQDGGNQPQHF; J: TRBJ1-5; size: many; V: TRBV3-1; D: .
DNA: TGCGCCAGCAGTGACGAGTATAGCAATCAGCCCCAGCATTTT; CDR3: CASSDEYSNQPQHF; J: TRBJ1-5; size: few; V: TRBV10-2; D: .
DNA: TGTGCCAGCAGAAGTTCGGGAGCCGGGGACCACGAGCAGTACTTC; CDR3: CASRSSGAGDHEQYF; J: TRBJ2-7; size: many; V: TRBV28; D: .
DNA: TGTGCCAGCAGCGTAGCTACAAAAACTCTGAACACCGGGGAGCTGTTTTTT; CDR3: CASSVATKTLNTGELFF; J: TRBJ2-2; size: few; V: TRBV9; D: .
DNA: TGCAGTGCTAGAGAGGGGCCGGGAGCAGGCGCAACAGGGACTGAAGCTTTCTTT; CDR3: CSAREGPGAGATGTEAFF; J: TRBJ1-1; size: many; V: TRBV20-1; D: .
DNA: TGTGCCAGCAGCTTAGAGACTAGCGGGGGGCTACAGTACTTC; CDR3: CASSLETSGGLQYF; J: TRBJ2-7; size: many; V: TRBV7-2; D: TRBD2
DNA: TGTGCCAGCAGTTTTTCCGCGGGGGGAGCTTACGAGCAGTACTTC; CDR3: CASSFSAGGAYEQYF; J: TRBJ2-7; size: once; V: TRBV12-3/TRBV12-4; D: TRBD2
DNA: TGTGTCAGCAGCCCCCGACAGCGGGGCGCAGATACGCAGTATTTT; CDR3: CVSSPRQRGADTQYF; J: TRBJ2-3; size: .; V: TRBV12-3/TRBV12-4; D: TRBD2
DNA: TGTGCCAGCAGCACCACCCAACTAGCGGGGGGGCTTTTCAGCACAGATACGCAGTATTTT; CDR3: CASSTTQLAGGLFSTDTQYF; J: TRBJ2-3; size: .; V: TRBV11-2; D: TRBD2
DNA: TGTGCCAGCAAACACCGGGACACTAACTATGGCTACACCTTC; CDR3: CASKHRDTNYGYTF; J: TRBJ1-2; size: few; V: TRBV7-6; D: .
DNA: TGTGCCAGCAGTTTAACAGCGCCCTCCTACGAGCAGTACTTC; CDR3: CASSLTAPSYEQYF; J: TRBJ2-7; size: few; V: TRBV28; D: .
DNA: TGTGCCAGCAGCTCAATGATCCCGACAGGGGGTCTCTTCGGCTACACCTTC; CDR3: CASSSMIPTGGLFGYTF; J: TRBJ1-2; size: .; V: TRBV5-4; D: TRBD1
DNA: TGTGCCAGCACCTCCCGGGGGGCGCTTCGGGACGAGCAGTACTTC; CDR3: CASTSRGALRDEQYF; J: TRBJ2-7; size: .; V: TRBV5-6; D: .
DNA: TGTGCCAGCAGTCGGGGACTGGTACCAGAGGACCAGTACTTC; CDR3: CASSRGLVPEDQYF; J: TRBJ2-5; size: few; V: TRBV2; D: .
DNA: TGTGCCAGCAGCCAAGATCGGTTGAAAGATACGCAGTATTTT; CDR3: CASSQDRLKDTQYF; J: TRBJ2-3; size: few; V: TRBV3-1; D: .
DNA: TGTGCCAGCAGTCCCGGACAGGGGGCGAACTATGGCTACACCTTC; CDR3: CASSPGQGANYGYTF; J: TRBJ1-2; size: .; V: TRBV12-3/TRBV12-4; D: TRBD1
DNA: TGTGCCAGCAGTTACTCTGGTTACGGGGCGGCTTCACCCCTCCACTTT; CDR3: CASSYSGYGAASPLHF; J: TRBJ1-6; size: .; V: TRBV6-5; D: .
DNA: TGTGCCAGCTCACCACCGAACCCCGGAGGCGAGCAGTACTTC; CDR3: CASSPPNPGGEQYF; J: TRBJ2-7; size: few; V: TRBV18; D: .
DNA: TGTGCCAGCACCTCCGGGACAGCCTCCTACGAGCAGTACTTC; CDR3: CASTSGTASYEQYF; J: TRBJ2-7; size: few; V: TRBV6-1; D: TRBD1
DNA: TGTGCCAGCAGCGTAGAGTCAGGGGATTTCTATGAGCAGTTCTTC; CDR3: CASSVESGDFYEQFF; J: TRBJ2-1; size: .; V: TRBV9; D: .
DNA: TGTGCCAGCAGTTTAGGGGTCTTGCGGGACGACACAGATACGCAGTATTTT; CDR3: CASSLGVLRDDTDTQYF; J: TRBJ2-3; size: .; V: TRBV28; D: .
DNA: TGTGCCAGCAGTTTCGGGACGCATGAGCAGTTCTTC; CDR3: CASSFGTHEQFF; J: TRBJ2-1; size: few; V: TRBV6-5; D: .
DNA: TGTGCCAGCACCCAGCCTGGGACAGGGTATGGCTACACCTTC; CDR3: CASTQPGTGYGYTF; J: TRBJ1-2; size: .; V: TRBV3-1; D: TRBD1
DNA: TGTGCCACGGCCAGGGGGGATGAAAAACTGTTTTTT; CDR3: CATARGDEKLFF; J: TRBJ1-4; size: many; V: TRBV12-3/TRBV12-4; D: TRBD1
DNA: TGTGCCAGCAAGCAGGGGGCGTGGGAAAAACTGTTTTTT; CDR3: CASKQGAWEKLFF; J: TRBJ1-4; size: many; V: TRBV2; D: TRBD1
DNA: TGTGCCAGCAGCGTATCCGGCAGGGAGCTGAACACTGAAGCTTTCTTT; CDR3: CASSVSGRELNTEAFF; J: TRBJ1-1; size: many; V: TRBV7-9; D: .
DNA: TGTGCCAGCAGCCCGCAAAATGGGGTCGGAGAGACCCAGTACTTC; CDR3: CASSPQNGVGETQYF; J: TRBJ2-5; size: .; V: TRBV11-2; D: .
DNA: TGTGCCAGCAGCCAAGCAGGCCGGTGGGATGAGCAGTTCTTC; CDR3: CASSQAGRWDEQFF; J: TRBJ2-1; size: many; V: TRBV14; D: .
DNA: TGCGCCAGCAGCCCTCTAGGGCCTGGCTACACCTTC; CDR3: CASSPLGPGYTF; J: TRBJ1-2; size: .; V: TRBV5-1; D: .
DNA: TGTGCCAGCAGCCCAGCTCCTCGATTCTCCGAGCAGTACTTC; CDR3: CASSPAPRFSEQYF; J: TRBJ2-7; size: many; V: TRBV7-9; D: .
DNA: TGCGCCAGCAGCCAAGTAGGGTACAGAAAGAACACTGAAGCTTTCTTT; CDR3: CASSQVGYRKNTEAFF; J: TRBJ1-1; size: .; V: TRBV4-1; D: .
DNA: TGTGCCAGCAGCGGAGGGCAGACTGAAGCTTTCTTT; CDR3: CASSGGQTEAFF; J: TRBJ1-1; size: .; V: TRBV6-5; D: .
DNA: TGCGCCAGCAGCAGCCAGACAGAGTTGAGGAACACTGAAGCTTTCTTT; CDR3: CASSSQTELRNTEAFF; J: TRBJ1-1; size: many; V: TRBV5-1; D: .
DNA: TGCGCCAGCAGCTTGGCGGCTAGCGGGAGTGTATCCCACGAGCAGTACTTC; CDR3: CASSLAASGSVSHEQYF; J: TRBJ2-7; size: many; V: TRBV5-1; D: TRBD2
DNA: TGTGCCAGCAGTTTTTCTAGCGGGAGGGCCAGAACCTACAATGAGCAGTTCTTC; CDR3: CASSFSSGRARTYNEQFF; J: TRBJ2-1; size: few; V: TRBV28; D: TRBD2
DNA: TGTGCCAGCAGTTACGGCGGGAGGGCAGATACGCAGTATTTT; CDR3: CASSYGGRADTQYF; J: TRBJ2-3; size: many; V: TRBV6-5; D: TRBD2
DNA: TGTGCCAGCCGATACAGGGAAGGCACCGGGGAGCTGTTTTTT; CDR3: CASRYREGTGELFF; J: TRBJ2-2; size: many; V: TRBV25-1; D: .
DNA: TGTGCCAGCAGCCAACGACTAGATCAAGAGACCCAGTACTTC; CDR3: CASSQRLDQETQYF; J: TRBJ2-5; size: .; V: TRBV3-1; D: .
DNA: TGTGCCAGCAGCCAAGATTGGGGGGGTTCATTGGATACGCAGTATTTT; CDR3: CASSQDWGGSLDTQYF; J: TRBJ2-3; size: once; V: TRBV3-1; D: TRBD2
DNA: TGCAGCACCAATGAGCAGTTCTTC; CDR3: CSTNEQFF; J: TRBJ2-1; size: many; V: TRBV29-1; D: .
DNA: TGCACCAGCAGCCAAGGACTCATAAGCTCCTACAATGAGCAGTTCTTC; CDR3: CTSSQGLISSYNEQFF; J: TRBJ2-1; size: .; V: TRBV4-1; D: .